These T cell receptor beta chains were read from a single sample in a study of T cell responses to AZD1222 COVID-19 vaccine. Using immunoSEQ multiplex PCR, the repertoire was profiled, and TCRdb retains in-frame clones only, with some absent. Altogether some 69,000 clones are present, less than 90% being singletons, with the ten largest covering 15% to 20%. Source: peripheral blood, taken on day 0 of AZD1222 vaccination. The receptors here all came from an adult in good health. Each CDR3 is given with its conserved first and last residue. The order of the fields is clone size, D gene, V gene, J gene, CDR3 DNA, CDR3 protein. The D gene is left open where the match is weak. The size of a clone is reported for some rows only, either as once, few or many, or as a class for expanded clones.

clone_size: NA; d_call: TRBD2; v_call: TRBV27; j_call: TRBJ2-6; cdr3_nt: TGTGCCAGCAGTCCCCGGGGCGGAGCGGGGGGGGCTGGGGCCAACGTCCTGACTTTC; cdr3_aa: CASSPRGGAGGAGANVLTF
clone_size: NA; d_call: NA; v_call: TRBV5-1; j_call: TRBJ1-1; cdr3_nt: TGCGCCAGCAGCTCCCTCCCCCCCGGGGGGGTCACTGAAGCTTTCTTT; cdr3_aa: CASSSLPPGGVTEAFF
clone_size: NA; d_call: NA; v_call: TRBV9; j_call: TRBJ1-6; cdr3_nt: TGTGCCAGCAGCCCTCGGACCTCCGGTGGTTCACCCCTCCACTTT; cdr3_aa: CASSPRTSGGSPLHF
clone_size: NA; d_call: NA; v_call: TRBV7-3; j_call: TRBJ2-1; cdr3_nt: TGTGCCAGCGCCACCGGCCTTAAATCTGCCTACAATGAGCAGTTCTTC; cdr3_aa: CASATGLKSAYNEQFF
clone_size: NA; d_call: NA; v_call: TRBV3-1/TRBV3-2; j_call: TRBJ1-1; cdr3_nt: TGTGCCAGCAGCCAAGGCGGGGCGCGGGACACTGAAGCTTTCTTT; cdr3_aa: CASSQGGARDTEAFF
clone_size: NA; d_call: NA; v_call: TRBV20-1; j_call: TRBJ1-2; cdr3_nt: TGCAGTGCTATGGGGGATGGCTACACCTTC; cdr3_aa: CSAMGDGYTF
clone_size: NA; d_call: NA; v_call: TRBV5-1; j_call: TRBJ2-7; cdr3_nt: TGCGCCAGCAGACGGGACAACCACGAGCAGTACTTC; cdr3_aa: CASRRDNHEQYF
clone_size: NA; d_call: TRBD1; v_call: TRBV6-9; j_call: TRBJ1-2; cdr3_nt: TGTGCCAGCAGGCTGACAGGGCGCAATGGCTACACCTTC; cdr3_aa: CASRLTGRNGYTF
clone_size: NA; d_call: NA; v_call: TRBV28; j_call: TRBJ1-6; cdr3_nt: TGTGCCAGCAGTCCCGGGGGCCCCTATAATTCACCCCTCCACTTT; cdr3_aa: CASSPGGPYNSPLHF
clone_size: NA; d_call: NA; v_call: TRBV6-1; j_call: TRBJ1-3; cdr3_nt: TGTGCCAGCAGTGAAAGAGTCCCAGGATTACTAAGCGGAAACACCATATATTTT; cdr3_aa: CASSERVPGLLSGNTIYF
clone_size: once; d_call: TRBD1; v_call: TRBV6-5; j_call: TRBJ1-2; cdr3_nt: TGTGCCAGCATCCCTACAGGGGGCAGCTATGGCTACACCTTC; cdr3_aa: CASIPTGGSYGYTF
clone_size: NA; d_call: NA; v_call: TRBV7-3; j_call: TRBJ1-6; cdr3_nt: TGTGCCAGCAGCTTAGGTACAGGAGACAATTCACCCCTCCACTTT; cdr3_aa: CASSLGTGDNSPLHF
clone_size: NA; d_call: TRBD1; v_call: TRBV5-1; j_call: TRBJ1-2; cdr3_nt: TGCGCCAGCAGCGCAGGGACAGTAACTAACTATGGCTACACCTTC; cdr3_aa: CASSAGTVTNYGYTF
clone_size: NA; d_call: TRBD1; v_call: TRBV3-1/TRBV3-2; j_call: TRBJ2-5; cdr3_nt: TGTGCCAGCAGCCAAACGACAGGGTTGTGGGAGACCCAGTACTTC; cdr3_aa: CASSQTTGLWETQYF
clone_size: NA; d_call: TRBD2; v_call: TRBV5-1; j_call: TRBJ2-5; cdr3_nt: TGCGCCAGCAGCACTAGCGGTATCCAAGAGACCCAGTACTTC; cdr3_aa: CASSTSGIQETQYF
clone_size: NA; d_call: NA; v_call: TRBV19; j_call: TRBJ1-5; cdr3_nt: TGTGCCAGTAGCTTGGCGCTCAGAAGCAATCAGCCCCAGCATTTT; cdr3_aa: CASSLALRSNQPQHF
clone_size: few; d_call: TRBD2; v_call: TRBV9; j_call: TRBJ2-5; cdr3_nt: TGTGCCAGCAGCCCTCGGGGGGGGCGGGGTTACCAAGAGACCCAGTACTTC; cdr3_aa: CASSPRGGRGYQETQYF
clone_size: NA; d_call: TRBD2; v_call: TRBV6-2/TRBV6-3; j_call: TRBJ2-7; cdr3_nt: TGTGCCAGCAGTTACACACCGATAGCGGGGGGATCCTACGAGCAGTACTTC; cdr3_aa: CASSYTPIAGGSYEQYF
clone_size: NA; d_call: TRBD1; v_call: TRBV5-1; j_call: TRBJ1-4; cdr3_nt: TGCGCCAGCAGCTTGGAGGGGACAGGGCCTGAAAAACTGTTTTTT; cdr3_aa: CASSLEGTGPEKLFF
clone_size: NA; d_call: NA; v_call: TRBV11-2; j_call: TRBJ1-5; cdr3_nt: TGTGCCAGCAGCTTAGACAGGGAGAGACAGCCCCAGCATTTT; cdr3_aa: CASSLDRERQPQHF
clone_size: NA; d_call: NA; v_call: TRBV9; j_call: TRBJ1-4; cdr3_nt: TGTGCCAGCAGCGCCGCCGGGGGCCTGACTAATGAAAAACTGTTTTTT; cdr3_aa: CASSAAGGLTNEKLFF
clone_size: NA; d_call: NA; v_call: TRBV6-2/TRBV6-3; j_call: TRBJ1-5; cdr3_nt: TGTGCCAGCAGTCAGGGATTAGGCAATCAGCCCCAGCATTTT; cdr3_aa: CASSQGLGNQPQHF
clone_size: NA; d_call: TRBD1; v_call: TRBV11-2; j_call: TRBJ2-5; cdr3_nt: TGTGCCAGCAGTTTCATCCAGGGGGCGGAGACCCAGTACTTC; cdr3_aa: CASSFIQGAETQYF
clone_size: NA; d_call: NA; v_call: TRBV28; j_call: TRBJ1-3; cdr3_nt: TGTGCCAGCAGTTTAGCGGGAACTGGAAACACCATATATTTT; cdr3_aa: CASSLAGTGNTIYF
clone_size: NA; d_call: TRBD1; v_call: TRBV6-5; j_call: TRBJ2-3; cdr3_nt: TGTGCCAGCAGGAGGGGACAGATGGATACGCAGTATTTT; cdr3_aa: CASRRGQMDTQYF
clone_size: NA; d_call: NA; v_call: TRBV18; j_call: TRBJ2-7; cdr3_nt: TGTGCCAGTAGTACCTCGGGCGAGCAGTACTTC; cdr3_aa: CASSTSGEQYF
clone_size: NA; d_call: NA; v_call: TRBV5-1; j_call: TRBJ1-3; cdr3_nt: TGCGCCAGCAGCCCTGAGGGATACTCTGGAAACACCATATATTTT; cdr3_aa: CASSPEGYSGNTIYF